The rows below give T cell receptor beta chains drawn from one sample of a study of cytomegalovirus exposure and HLA in healthy donors. Data came from immunoSEQ multiplex PCR; TCRdb stores just in-frame clones and leaves some out. The table has some 220,000 clones, over 70% seen once. The material sequenced was PBMCs. The source of these receptors is a woman aged 55-69 years in good health and CMV-seropositive. The CDR3 runs from the conserved cysteine through the conserved F or W. The D gene is left open where the match is weak. Size is stated for part of the rows, as once, few or many counts, or as a class when the clone is expanded.

DNA,CDR3,J,size,D,V
TGCGCCAGCAGCTTGGCACTAGCGGGGAGTAATGAGCAGTTCTTC,CASSLALAGSNEQFF,TRBJ2-1,.,TRBD2,TRBV5-1
TGTGCCATCAGTGTTACAGGGGAGTACGAGCAGTACTTC,CAISVTGEYEQYF,TRBJ2-7,.,TRBD1,TRBV10-3
TGTGCCAGCAGCCAAGTCGGGGTCAAGACCCAGTACTTC,CASSQVGVKTQYF,TRBJ2-5,.,.,TRBV14
TGTGCCAGCAGCGCCACGGGACAGACCGACGAGCAGTACTTC,CASSATGQTDEQYF,TRBJ2-7,.,TRBD1,TRBV9
TGTGCCAGCAGTCTGACAGGGCCCGGGGGCACTGAAGCTTTCTTT,CASSLTGPGGTEAFF,TRBJ1-1,.,TRBD1,TRBV7-3
TGTGCCAGCAGCCTCACTAGCGGGATCACAGATACGCAGTATTTT,CASSLTSGITDTQYF,TRBJ2-3,.,TRBD2,TRBV4-2
TGTGCCAGCAGCTCAGGACAGGGGAACTATGGCTACACCTTC,CASSSGQGNYGYTF,TRBJ1-2,.,TRBD1,TRBV11-2
TGTGCCAGCAGGAGGGGGGGGAACACTGAAGCTTTCTTT,CASRRGGNTEAFF,TRBJ1-1,.,.,TRBV6-5
TGTGCCAGCAGCTTTGGCAGTAACTATGGCTACACCTTC,CASSFGSNYGYTF,TRBJ1-2,.,.,TRBV7-9
TGTGCCAGCAGCACAAGCGGGAGGACTTTGGACGAGCAGTACTTC,CASSTSGRTLDEQYF,TRBJ2-7,.,TRBD2,TRBV9
TGTGCCAGTAGTATGTCGGGACAGAAAGAGACCCAGTACTTC,CASSMSGQKETQYF,TRBJ2-5,.,TRBD1,TRBV19
TGTGCCAGCAGCTTAGGGACTACGGGGGTTGAGCAGTTCTTC,CASSLGTTGVEQFF,TRBJ2-1,.,.,TRBV7-2
TGTGCCAGCTCACCCGGACAGTCAAGGGAGACCCAGTACTTC,CASSPGQSRETQYF,TRBJ2-5,.,.,TRBV18
TGTGCCAGCAGGTCCCCAGGGCGGGGGACTGAAGCTTTCTTT,CASRSPGRGTEAFF,TRBJ1-1,.,.,TRBV6-5
TGTGCCAGCAGCTCAGGGGCCCGATCGTACAATGAGCAGTTCTTC,CASSSGARSYNEQFF,TRBJ2-1,.,.,TRBV7-3
TGTGCCAGTAGTATCGGACAGGGTAATGAAAAACTGTTTTTT,CASSIGQGNEKLFF,TRBJ1-4,few,TRBD1,TRBV19
TGTGCCAGCAGCCGGGGACAGGGGGACGGGGAGCAGTACTTC,CASSRGQGDGEQYF,TRBJ2-7,.,TRBD1,TRBV9
TGCGCCAGCAGCTTGGCCGGGGCTACGGCGGGGGAGCAGTACTTC,CASSLAGATAGEQYF,TRBJ2-7,.,.,TRBV5-1
TGTGCCAGCAGTACCGGACAGGGGGCAAACACCATATATTTT,CASSTGQGANTIYF,TRBJ1-3,.,TRBD1,TRBV6-5
TGTGCTAGTGGTTTGAGACAGGGGCCCCCAGAGACCCAGTACTTC,CASGLRQGPPETQYF,TRBJ2-5,.,TRBD1,TRBV12-5
TGTGCCAGCAGTGCAGAATTCAAGACTAGCGGGGGGTACAATGAGCAGTTCTTC,CASSAEFKTSGGYNEQFF,TRBJ2-1,.,TRBD2,TRBV2
TGTGCCTGGAGTGTACACGGGGGGGCTGATATGTTTTTT,CAWSVHGGADMFF,TRBJ1-4,.,.,TRBV30
TGTGCCAGTACCAGAGGGAACACCGGGGAGCTGTTTTTT,CASTRGNTGELFF,TRBJ2-2,few,.,TRBV18
TGCGCCAGCAGCACTACTAGCGGGGTCCCGACCTACAATGAGCAGTTCTTC,CASSTTSGVPTYNEQFF,TRBJ2-1,.,TRBD2,TRBV5-1
TGTGCCAGCAGTTACTCGGCTCTAGGTTGGACTGAAGCTTTCTTT,CASSYSALGWTEAFF,TRBJ1-1,.,.,TRBV6-5
TGTGCCAGCAGCGTAGATATAGGGACAGGGGAGGACTATGGCTACACCTTC,CASSVDIGTGEDYGYTF,TRBJ1-2,once,TRBD1,TRBV9
TGTGCCAGTAGTATAGGAGACAGTTCCTACAATGAGCAGTTCTTC,CASSIGDSSYNEQFF,TRBJ2-1,.,.,TRBV19
TGTGCCTGGAGTCGGGACAGAGGAGACGCCTTCTCTGGAAACACCATATATTTT,CAWSRDRGDAFSGNTIYF,TRBJ1-3,.,TRBD1,TRBV30
TGTGCCAGCAGTGAAGGTCCTCCCTCCTACAATGAGCAGTTCTTC,CASSEGPPSYNEQFF,TRBJ2-1,.,.,TRBV6-1
TGCGCCAGCAGCCCGACACCGGCAGGGGGGTCCTACGAGCAGTACTTC,CASSPTPAGGSYEQYF,TRBJ2-7,.,.,TRBV5-1
TGTGCCAGCAGCGTACAGGGAGGGAACACTGAAGCTTTCTTT,CASSVQGGNTEAFF,TRBJ1-1,.,.,TRBV9
TGTGCCAGCAGTTACACCCGGGACACCGGGGAGCTGTTTTTT,CASSYTRDTGELFF,TRBJ2-2,.,.,TRBV6-6
TGTGCCAGCAGCCAAGAGTCTAGCGGTACCTCCTACGAGCAGTACTTC,CASSQESSGTSYEQYF,TRBJ2-7,.,TRBD2,TRBV4-2
TGTGCCAGTAGTATAACCGGGAACACTGAAGCTTTCTTT,CASSITGNTEAFF,TRBJ1-1,.,.,TRBV19
TGTGCCAGCGGCACGGGTAGCACAGATACGCAGTATTTT,CASGTGSTDTQYF,TRBJ2-3,.,.,TRBV7-3
TGTGCCTACCGCCAACAGGGGGCAAACTATGGCTACACCTTC,CAYRQQGANYGYTF,TRBJ1-2,.,TRBD1,TRBV30
TGTGCCAGCAGTTCCAAGGGACTAGCGCAAAACATTCAGTACTTC,CASSSKGLAQNIQYF,TRBJ2-4,few,TRBD2,TRBV6-6
TGCGCCAGCAGCTTGGCTCAGGGGCGAGAGACCCAGTACTTC,CASSLAQGRETQYF,TRBJ2-5,.,.,TRBV5-1
TGTGCCAGCCGAACAGGGGGCGCCTCGCGGGCCTTTGGGGCCAACGTCCTGACTTTC,CASRTGGASRAFGANVLTF,TRBJ2-6,.,TRBD1,TRBV7-9
TGTGCCAGCAGTTCCTCAGGGGGCATACACTATGGCTACACCTTC,CASSSSGGIHYGYTF,TRBJ1-2,.,TRBD1,TRBV28
TGTGCCAGCAGCTTAGACCTCACAGGGAGGGGGGAGACCCAGTACTTC,CASSLDLTGRGETQYF,TRBJ2-5,.,.,TRBV11-2
TGTGCCAGCAGTTCCCTTAGCGGGATCTACACCGGGGAGCTGTTTTTT,CASSSLSGIYTGELFF,TRBJ2-2,once,TRBD2,TRBV28
TGTGCCAGCAGCTTTAGAGGATTCTCTGGAAACACCATATATTTT,CASSFRGFSGNTIYF,TRBJ1-3,.,.,TRBV5-4
TGTGCCAGCAGCCGTATAGCGGCGGGAAGGGAGACCCAGTACTTC,CASSRIAAGRETQYF,TRBJ2-5,.,.,TRBV7-9
TGTGCCAGCTCACCATTTGACATTACAACTAATGAAAAACTGTTTTTT,CASSPFDITTNEKLFF,TRBJ1-4,.,.,TRBV18
TGTGCCACCCAGGGGACAGGTAGTCGTGGCTACACCTTC,CATQGTGSRGYTF,TRBJ1-2,.,TRBD1,TRBV10-3
TGTGCCAGTTGGGCCCGGGAGGCTTCTGTCAATGAGCAGTTCTTC,CASWAREASVNEQFF,TRBJ2-1,.,TRBD2,TRBV6-1
TGCAGCGTTGACTCAGGCAGGGGACGTGGCTACACCTTC,CSVDSGRGRGYTF,TRBJ1-2,.,.,TRBV29-1
TGTGCCAGCAGTGGACTAGCGGGAACCGGGGAGCTGTTTTTT,CASSGLAGTGELFF,TRBJ2-2,.,TRBD2,TRBV7-2
TGTGCCTGGAGTGTACGGGGGATATGTTATTTT,CAWSVRGICYF,TRBJ1-3,once,.,TRBV30
TGCGCCAGCAGCTCTAGACAGGGTTCGGATGGCTACACCTTC,CASSSRQGSDGYTF,TRBJ1-2,few,TRBD1,TRBV5-1
TGTGCCAGCAGTCCATCTGGGGGGGGATTCTCCTACAATGAGCAGTTCTTC,CASSPSGGGFSYNEQFF,TRBJ2-1,once,TRBD2,TRBV28
TGTGCCAGCCGTCTAAAGGGGTACGAGCAGTACTTC,CASRLKGYEQYF,TRBJ2-7,.,.,TRBV28
TGTGCCAGCAGTGACAGTCACACCGGGGAGCTGTTTTTT,CASSDSHTGELFF,TRBJ2-2,.,.,TRBV28
TGCGCCAGCCGCCTACGATCTATACCAAACACCGGGGAGCTGTTTTTT,CASRLRSIPNTGELFF,TRBJ2-2,.,.,TRBV5-1
TGTGCCAGCGAGACAGGCCACGTGGGCTACACCTTC,CASETGHVGYTF,TRBJ1-2,.,.,TRBV21-1
TGTGCCAGCAGTTTACGCGGCGCGGGGGCGGGAGTTCACGAGCAGTACTTC,CASSLRGAGAGVHEQYF,TRBJ2-7,.,.,TRBV27